The T cell receptor beta chain described here comes from a study of shared clonotypes between healthy human individuals. Naive CD8 cells, CD45RO-negative and positively selected for CCR7, excluded terminally differentiated effector memory CD45RA+ cells. Sequencing used immunoSEQ multiplex PCR; TCRdb keeps in-frame clones, though not all of them. This sample yields about 1,800,000 clones, of which approximately 94% are seen a single time; 1% to 1.5% belongs to the top ten. Sequencing was done on a sample of naive CD8+ T cells sorted from blood. This TCR was sampled from a man between 18 and 29 years old in good health.

The CDR3 loop is CASSQMPGQGSQTQYF. CDR3 nucleotide sequence: TGTGCCAGCAGTCAGATGCCGGGACAGGGTAGCCAGACCCAGTACTTC. The chain uses TRBV2 and TRBJ2-5, with 9 bases fitting TRBD1. V trimming: 5 bases; J trimming: 6 bases; junction bases outside the gene matches: 13. The germline CDR1 and CDR2 sequences are SNHLY and FYNNEI. This CDR3 contains 16 residues.